The entry below describes one TCR beta chain. This clonotype has ten or more counts. Its binding antigen is unknown. Base-call qualities are not available, and no considerably larger clone is one nucleotide away. Stable Graves' hyperthyroidism was defined as no progression to ophthalmopathy during 18 months of follow-up. Hyperthyroidism patients were newly diagnosed, had a disease duration of under 2 months, and were aged 18 to 65 years. Exclusion was applied to patients with uncontrolled infections, other autoimmune diseases, pregnancy or lactation. Diagnoses relied on clinical symptoms, serum thyroxine and TRAb, thyroid ultrasound and orbital computed tomography. Total RNA was extracted using Trizol reagent, and RNA quality was assessed on an Agilent 2100 Bioanalyzer. This specimen comes from a study of T cells in Graves' hyperthyroidism and ophthalmopathy (dated by TCRdb to between 2018 and 2020). Regarding the study in general: A discovery cohort of approximately 97 patients, fewer than 50 with Graves' ophthalmopathy and 57 with stable Graves' hyperthyroidism, was used to find distinguishing TCR V-J signatures. An independent validation cohort of under 20 hyperthyroidism patients and 17 patients who later progressed to ophthalmopathy tested prospective prediction of ophthalmopathy. The 100 discovery patients were randomly split 7:3 into training and test sets. Thyroid tissue and blood T-cell repertoires from over 5 Graves' hyperthyroidism patients were also compared in the study. Once sampling was done, hyperthyroidism patients were given methimazole at a starting dose of 30 mg daily, whereas ophthalmopathy patients were given high-dose intravenous methylprednisolone. The paper reports TCR Vbeta CDR3 sequencing of some 140 peripheral blood samples: some 41 ophthalmopathy, fewer than 85 hyperthyroidism and approximately 17 progressor patients. Overall study results and their limits: In validation, the model predicted progression to ophthalmopathy a median of about 6 months before onset, with 70% to 71% sensitivity and 72.22% specificity. Most expanded thyroid clonotypes (frequency above 0.001) were also detected in blood, a finding suggesting that blood repertoires may reflect thyroid immune responses. A 13 V-J signature model separated ophthalmopathy from stable hyperthyroidism, with 87.88% sensitivity and approximately 81% specificity in cross-validation and 80%/75% in testing. Sample size was not statistically predetermined, and blinding of investigators to group allocation was not performed.

The TCR beta CDR3 regions were amplified from the RNA transcripts. A first-round RT-PCR of the TCR CDR3 used the HTBI primer set with the Qiagen OneStep RT-PCR kit. A second multiplex PCR round built the libraries, followed by size selection and purification. Libraries were sequenced paired-end with 100 bp reads on an Illumina HiSeq2000. The original methods were these. SOAPnuke was used to process the raw data, removing reads that contained adapters or uncalled bases, had a mean Phred below 15, or lacked an exact match to the constant primer or identifier. COPE v1.2.5 was used to merge the high-quality paired reads, and each unique nucleotide sequence was defined as a clonotype. Clonotypes were aligned to IMGT TRBV, TRBD and TRBJ reference segments using MiTCR v1.1. Analysis was restricted to V-J combinations with a frequency above 0.0001, which covered just over 98% of repertoires. The TCS score was defined as F50 (clonal expansion) divided by E x V (chaos), with BLOSUM62-based TCRdist calculated between CDR3 peptides within each V-J. Welch's t-statistics and random forest reduced around 510 V-J features to 10 to 15, which were used in a naive Bayes classifier (R e1071). The Morisita-Horn index was used to measure how similar the thyroid and blood repertoires were. TCRdb cleaned the public reads at Q25 with fastp, built clones with MiXCR and kept in-frame beta chains. Records with the same CDR3 protein are collapsed into one entry carrying the most frequent genes and DNA. The V and J calls were not made by the authors but by TCRdb's processing. Present in this sample are roughly 570,000 distinct CDR3 sequences, approximately 44% of which were seen just once. Roughly 7.7% of the sample belongs to the ten largest clones.

V is clipped by 5 bases and J by 1 base, and the sequence between their germline boundaries is 5 bases long. The germline V gene gives CDR1 as SQVTM and CDR2 as ANQGSEA. From cysteine to phenylalanine, the CDR3 is 11 amino acids long. The entry retains the CDR3 DNA only, 33 bases that are in frame from base 1. The TCR sequence derives from a woman under 30 with Graves' hyperthyroidism. The sequenced material came from peripheral blood or thyroid tissue (not recorded which). The rearrangement joined TRBV29-1 to TRBJ1-1; the D gene cannot be resolved reliably. The CDR3 reads CSVSQNTEAFF. The sequenced DNA: TGCAGCGTTTCCCAGAACACTGAAGCTTTCTTT.